These 24 T cell receptor beta chains were all obtained from the same sample, sequenced in a study of lymphopenia after photon versus proton radiotherapy. Here immunoSEQ multiplex PCR was the method, and the copy in TCRdb shows in-frame clones only, minus some. Found here are around 59,000 clones, approximately 84% of them singletons; the top ten hold approximately 2%. Sample: peripheral blood, taken from a patient treated with proton-based radiotherapy. The receptors were sampled from a man aged 55 to 70 with pancreatic cancer.

The J gene is TRBJ2-1, the V gene TRBV9, with D perhaps matching TRBD2 (5 bases). Trimming removed 2 bases at V and 6 bases at J, with 9 bases between. The CDR3 consists of 13 residues. CDR1 and CDR2 from the germline V gene are SGDLS and YYNGEE. The CDR3 reads CASSVGLLNEQFF. The CDR3, as DNA: TGTGCCAGCAGCGTCGGACTCCTCAATGAGCAGTTCTTC.

CDR3 sequence (DNA): TGTGCCAGCACCCCTCCGAGTGTGAAGTCGTTCTACGAGCAGTACTTC. Amino acid sequence: CASTPPSVKSFYEQYF. This rearrangement joins TRBV28 to TRBJ2-7, with no clear D. The CDR3 has 16 residues. V lost 7 bases and J lost 3, with 22 bases in between. The germline gives CDR1 MDHEN, CDR2 SYDVKM.

This rearrangement joins TRBV5-8 to TRBJ1-1; D gene unclear. The CDR3 runs 13 residues. The germline V and J ends were trimmed by 6 bases and 1 base, with 10 bases remaining between them. Germline V CDR1 and CDR2: SGHTS, YDEGEE. This chain's CDR3 is CASTHHRNTEAFF. The CDR3 region has the DNA TGTGCCAGCACACACCATAGGAACACTGAAGCTTTCTTT.

V usage is TRBV2 and J usage is TRBJ2-5; 11 nucleotides match TRBD1. Matching the DNA end better, TRBJ2-7 makes the J call doubtful. The CDR3 loop spans 14 amino acids. Germline lookup yields CDR1 SNHLY and CDR2 FYNNEI. The CDR3 DNA is TGTGCCAGCGGCCGGGACAGGGGGGCCTACGAGCAGTACTTC. It is translated as CASGRDRGAYEQYF.

The rearrangement joins TRBV28 to TRBJ2-7, with D uncertain. Per the germline V gene, CDR1 is MDHEN and CDR2 is SYDVKM. This CDR3 spans 16 amino acids. Between the trimmed V and J ends, which lost 4 bases and 9 bases, there was a span of 25 bases. CDR3 in amino acids: CASSSPRDGNSNRQYF. The CDR3 DNA is TGTGCCAGCAGTTCCCCAAGGGATGGCAACTCAAATAGGCAGTACTTC. The whole variable domain, remainder taken from reference TRBV28 and TRBJ2-7, is DVKVTQSSRYLVKRTGEKVFLECVQDMDHENMFWYRQDPGLGLRLIYFSYDVKMKEKGDIPEGYSVSREKKERFSLILESASTNQTSMYLCASSSPRDGNSNRQYFGPGTRLTVT.

This clone has a single count. The J gene is TRBJ2-7, the V gene TRBV7-9, with 13 positions matching TRBD2. The germline V gene encodes CDR1 SEHNR and CDR2 FQNEAQ (reference sequence). J was trimmed by 7 bases and V by 5 bases; bases with no gene match: 14. This CDR3 region has 17 residues. The CDR3 coding sequence is TGTGCCAGCAGCCATGGACTAGCGGGAGATCCGCGGGGGGAGCAGTACTTC. Encoded protein: CASSHGLAGDPRGEQYF.

The genes are TRBV6-5 and TRBJ1-1; possibly TRBD1 for D (5 bases). Germline assignment: CDR1 MNHEY and CDR2 SVGAGI. This CDR3 is 13 amino acids long. Trimming took 6 bases from V and 7 from J, leaving 15 bases between them. CDR3 sequence reads: CASSPGTLLEAFF. The CDR3 DNA is TGTGCCAGCAGCCCCGGGACCCTCCTTGAAGCTTTCTTT.

The V call is TRBV18, the J call TRBJ2-1; 8 bases are shared with TRBD2. J gave up 6 bases and V 2 bases, and 3 bases lay outside the gene matches. This CDR3 has 14 residues. The germline V gene encodes CDR1 KGHSH and CDR2 LQKENI. CDR3 nucleotides: TGTGCCAGCTCACCAACGGGAGGGGGCAATGAGCAGTTCTTC. Protein sequence: CASSPTGGGNEQFF.

The chain links TRBV6-1 to TRBJ2-2; D is ambiguous. The CDR3 length is 16 residues. The V and J ends lost 3 bases and 1 base respectively, with 12 bases between them. CDR1 and CDR2 (germline): MNHNS, SASEGT. DNA for the CDR3: TGTGCCAGCAGTGACTGGCCCCGGGTGAACACCGGGGAGCTGTTTTTT. This gives the protein CASSDWPRVNTGELFF.

The V gene is TRBV5-1, the J gene TRBJ2-5, with a possible D match to TRBD1 (6 bases). Trimming shortened V by 5 bases and J by 7 bases, and 18 bases separated the two germline ends. Per the germline V gene, CDR1 is SGHRS and CDR2 is YFSETQ. The CDR3 sequence is 14 residues long. CDR3 sequence (DNA): TGCGCCAGCAGTTACGACCGGGACACAGGGACCCAGTACTTC. Its translation is CASSYDRDTGTQYF.

V and J are TRBV5-1 and TRBJ2-5; TRBD1 is a possible D gene (5 bases). Trimming removed 2 bases at V and 3 bases at J, with 11 bases between. The germline V gene encodes CDR1 SGHRS and CDR2 YFSETQ. The CDR3 loop spans 14 amino acids. The CDR3 loop is CASSFNGQKETQYF. The CDR3 DNA reads as TGCGCCAGCAGCTTTAACGGACAAAAAGAGACCCAGTACTTC.

Sample share makes this clone medium-sized (0.01 to 0.1%). Other DNA sequences in this specimen translate into the identical CDR3. The chain couples TRBV5-1 to TRBJ2-3; the D call may be TRBD1 or TRBD2 (5 bases each). Germline CDR1 and CDR2: SGHRS and YFSETQ. Trimming cost V 0 bases and J 5 bases, with 10 bases left between them. The CDR3 has 14 residues. The CDR3 bases are TGCGCCAGCAGCTTGGCCGGGGCGGTAGATACGCAGTATTTT. Translation: CASSLAGAVDTQYF.

Written as DNA, the CDR3 is TGTGCCAGTAGTGCCTTCTTGGCGGGAGAGACAGATACGCAGTATTTT. Translated: CASSAFLAGETDTQYF. The chain couples TRBV19 to TRBJ2-3; 7 bases match TRBD2. The CDR3 has 16 residues. Germline lookup yields CDR1 LNHDA and CDR2 SQIVND (reference sequence). Trimming cost V 5 bases and J 3 bases; bases outside gene matches: 11.

This sequence joins TRBV2 and TRBJ2-7; D remains ambiguous. The CDR3 length is 14 residues. Between the trimmed V and J ends, which lost 3 bases and 0 bases, there was a span of 9 bases. The V gene's germline CDR1 is SNHLY and CDR2 FYNNEI. The CDR3 nucleotides are TGTGCCAGCAGTGAGGGCAGGTTCTCCTACGAGCAGTACTTC. Translated: CASSEGRFSYEQYF. The complete variable domain, with remaining parts taken from reference TRBV2 and TRBJ2-7, reads EPEVTQTPSHQVTQMGQEVILRCVPISNHLYFYWYRQILGQKVEFLVSFYNNEISEKSEIFDDQFSVERPDGSNFTLKIRSTKLEDSAMYFCASSEGRFSYEQYFGPGTRLTVT.

This clone was detected only once. This chain joins TRBV28 and TRBJ2-7; D ambiguous. The CDR3 sequence is 11 residues long. CDR1 and CDR2 (germline): MDHEN, SYDVKM. Between the trimmed V and J ends, which lost 4 bases and 12 bases, there was a span of 13 bases. The DNA for the CDR3 is TGTGCCAGCAGTTCCCTCGGACCTCGGTACTTC. Translating it yields CASSSLGPRYF.

J is TRBJ1-1 and V is TRBV19, with D perhaps TRBD1 (5 bases). The V end was cut by 6 bases, the J end by 0 bases, with 11 bases between. The CDR3 contains 14 residues. The germline V gene has CDR1 LNHDA and CDR2 SQIVND (reference sequence). The CDR3 bases are TGTGCCAGTAGCTCCGGGACGGTGAACACTGAAGCTTTCTTT. Translated, it gives CASSSGTVNTEAFF. Full variable domain (missing parts from reference TRBV19 and TRBJ1-1): DGGITQSPKYLFRKEGQNVTLSCEQNLNHDAMYWYRQDPGQGLRLIYYSQIVNDFQKGDIAEGYSVSREKKESFPLTVTSAQKNPTAFYLCASSSGTVNTEAFFGQGTRLTVV.

The J gene is TRBJ2-1, the V gene TRBV5-6; D is perhaps TRBD1 or TRBD2 (5 bases each). V gave up 4 bases and J gave up 15 bases, with 17 bases separating them. Germline V gene sequence: CDR1 SGHDT, CDR2 YYEEEE. The CDR3 length is 12 residues. The CDR3 sequence: CASSRYGAEVFF. In nucleotides, the CDR3 is TGTGCCAGCAGCCGATATGGGGCGGAGGTGTTCTTC.

This chain links TRBV7-2 with TRBJ1-1; perhaps TRBD1 as D (5 bases). In germline, CDR1 is SGHTA, CDR2 FQGNSA. The CDR3 length is 12 residues. The germline V and J ends were trimmed by 5 bases and 9 bases, with 13 bases remaining between them. This CDR3 reads CASSPVPGKAFF. In DNA, the CDR3 is TGTGCCAGCAGCCCTGTTCCAGGGAAAGCTTTCTTT. The variable domain in full, completed from reference TRBV7-2 and TRBJ1-1, reads GAGVSQSPSNKVTEKGKDVELRCDPISGHTALYWYRQSLGQGLEFLIYFQGNSAPDKSGLPSDRFSAERTGGSVSTLTIQRTQQEDSAVYLCASSPVPGKAFFGQGTRLTVV.

This chain links TRBV30 with TRBJ2-5; weak D call: TRBD2 (6 bases). Germline loops: CDR1 GTSNPN, CDR2 SVGIG (reference sequence). Trimming left V 1 base short and J 5 bases short, with 14 bases between. The CDR3 sequence is 14 residues long. CDR3 bases: TGTGCCTGGAGTGCGACCCGACTAGGGGAGACCCAGTACTTC. It is translated as CAWSATRLGETQYF.

V usage is TRBV14 and J usage is TRBJ1-2, with TRBD1 matching 8 bases. Germline V lookup: CDR1 SGHDN, CDR2 FVKESK. Trimming at V came to 2 bases and at J to 7 bases, leaving 15 bases not matched to a gene. This CDR3 contains 17 residues. CDR3 in amino acids: CASSQLPGTGGFGGYTF. Written as DNA, the CDR3 is TGTGCCAGCAGCCAATTACCGGGAACAGGGGGTTTTGGTGGCTACACCTTC. The full variable domain, in which reference TRBV14 and TRBJ1-2 provide the parts outside the CDR3, is EAGVTQFPSHSVIEKGQTVTLRCDPISGHDNLYWYRRVMGKEIKFLLHFVKESKQDESGMPNNRFLAERTGGTYSTLKVQPAELEDSGVYFCASSQLPGTGGFGGYTFGSGTRLTVV.

The chain has TRBV4-2 and TRBJ2-3; 12 bases fit TRBD2. Germline V gene lookup returns CDR1 LGHNA and CDR2 YNFKEQ. The trim removed 3 bases at V and 0 bases at J, leaving 16 bases unmatched. There are 21 residues in the CDR3. CDR3 in amino acids: CASSQALAGGSYTASTDTQYF. CDR3 bases: TGTGCCAGCAGCCAGGCTCTAGCGGGAGGGTCGTACACCGCTAGCACAGATACGCAGTATTTT.

The rearrangement uses TRBV4-3 and TRBJ2-5; 9 nucleotides align to TRBD2. The V and J ends lost 0 bases and 7 bases, in that order; junction bases with no gene match: 9. Germline V gives CDR1 LGHNA, CDR2 YSLEER. The CDR3 is made up of 16 amino acids. The CDR3 DNA reads as TGCGCCAGCAGCCAAGATAGGGGCGGGAGGGCCGGGACCCAGTACTTC. It specifies CASSQDRGGRAGTQYF.

The gene calls are TRBV9 and TRBJ2-7; TRBD2 agrees at 9 bases. Germline V gene lookup returns CDR1 SGDLS and CDR2 YYNGEE. The CDR3 is 16 amino acids. Trimming took 0 bases from V and 7 from J; bases not matched to a gene: 11. The CDR3 bases are TGTGCCAGCAGCGTAGAAGCTAGCGGGATATTAGGAGAGCAGTACTTC. Its protein product is CASSVEASGILGEQYF.

CDR3 coding DNA: TGCGCCAGCAGCCGTGACCTGAGGACAGCCAATTCACCCCTCCACTTT. This gives the protein CASSRDLRTANSPLHF. This chain uses TRBV4-3 with TRBJ1-6; perhaps TRBD1 as D (6 bases). The germline gives CDR1 LGHNA, CDR2 YSLEER. The V end lost 4 bases, the J end lost 7 bases, and 17 bases lay between the germline ends. The CDR3 has 16 residues.